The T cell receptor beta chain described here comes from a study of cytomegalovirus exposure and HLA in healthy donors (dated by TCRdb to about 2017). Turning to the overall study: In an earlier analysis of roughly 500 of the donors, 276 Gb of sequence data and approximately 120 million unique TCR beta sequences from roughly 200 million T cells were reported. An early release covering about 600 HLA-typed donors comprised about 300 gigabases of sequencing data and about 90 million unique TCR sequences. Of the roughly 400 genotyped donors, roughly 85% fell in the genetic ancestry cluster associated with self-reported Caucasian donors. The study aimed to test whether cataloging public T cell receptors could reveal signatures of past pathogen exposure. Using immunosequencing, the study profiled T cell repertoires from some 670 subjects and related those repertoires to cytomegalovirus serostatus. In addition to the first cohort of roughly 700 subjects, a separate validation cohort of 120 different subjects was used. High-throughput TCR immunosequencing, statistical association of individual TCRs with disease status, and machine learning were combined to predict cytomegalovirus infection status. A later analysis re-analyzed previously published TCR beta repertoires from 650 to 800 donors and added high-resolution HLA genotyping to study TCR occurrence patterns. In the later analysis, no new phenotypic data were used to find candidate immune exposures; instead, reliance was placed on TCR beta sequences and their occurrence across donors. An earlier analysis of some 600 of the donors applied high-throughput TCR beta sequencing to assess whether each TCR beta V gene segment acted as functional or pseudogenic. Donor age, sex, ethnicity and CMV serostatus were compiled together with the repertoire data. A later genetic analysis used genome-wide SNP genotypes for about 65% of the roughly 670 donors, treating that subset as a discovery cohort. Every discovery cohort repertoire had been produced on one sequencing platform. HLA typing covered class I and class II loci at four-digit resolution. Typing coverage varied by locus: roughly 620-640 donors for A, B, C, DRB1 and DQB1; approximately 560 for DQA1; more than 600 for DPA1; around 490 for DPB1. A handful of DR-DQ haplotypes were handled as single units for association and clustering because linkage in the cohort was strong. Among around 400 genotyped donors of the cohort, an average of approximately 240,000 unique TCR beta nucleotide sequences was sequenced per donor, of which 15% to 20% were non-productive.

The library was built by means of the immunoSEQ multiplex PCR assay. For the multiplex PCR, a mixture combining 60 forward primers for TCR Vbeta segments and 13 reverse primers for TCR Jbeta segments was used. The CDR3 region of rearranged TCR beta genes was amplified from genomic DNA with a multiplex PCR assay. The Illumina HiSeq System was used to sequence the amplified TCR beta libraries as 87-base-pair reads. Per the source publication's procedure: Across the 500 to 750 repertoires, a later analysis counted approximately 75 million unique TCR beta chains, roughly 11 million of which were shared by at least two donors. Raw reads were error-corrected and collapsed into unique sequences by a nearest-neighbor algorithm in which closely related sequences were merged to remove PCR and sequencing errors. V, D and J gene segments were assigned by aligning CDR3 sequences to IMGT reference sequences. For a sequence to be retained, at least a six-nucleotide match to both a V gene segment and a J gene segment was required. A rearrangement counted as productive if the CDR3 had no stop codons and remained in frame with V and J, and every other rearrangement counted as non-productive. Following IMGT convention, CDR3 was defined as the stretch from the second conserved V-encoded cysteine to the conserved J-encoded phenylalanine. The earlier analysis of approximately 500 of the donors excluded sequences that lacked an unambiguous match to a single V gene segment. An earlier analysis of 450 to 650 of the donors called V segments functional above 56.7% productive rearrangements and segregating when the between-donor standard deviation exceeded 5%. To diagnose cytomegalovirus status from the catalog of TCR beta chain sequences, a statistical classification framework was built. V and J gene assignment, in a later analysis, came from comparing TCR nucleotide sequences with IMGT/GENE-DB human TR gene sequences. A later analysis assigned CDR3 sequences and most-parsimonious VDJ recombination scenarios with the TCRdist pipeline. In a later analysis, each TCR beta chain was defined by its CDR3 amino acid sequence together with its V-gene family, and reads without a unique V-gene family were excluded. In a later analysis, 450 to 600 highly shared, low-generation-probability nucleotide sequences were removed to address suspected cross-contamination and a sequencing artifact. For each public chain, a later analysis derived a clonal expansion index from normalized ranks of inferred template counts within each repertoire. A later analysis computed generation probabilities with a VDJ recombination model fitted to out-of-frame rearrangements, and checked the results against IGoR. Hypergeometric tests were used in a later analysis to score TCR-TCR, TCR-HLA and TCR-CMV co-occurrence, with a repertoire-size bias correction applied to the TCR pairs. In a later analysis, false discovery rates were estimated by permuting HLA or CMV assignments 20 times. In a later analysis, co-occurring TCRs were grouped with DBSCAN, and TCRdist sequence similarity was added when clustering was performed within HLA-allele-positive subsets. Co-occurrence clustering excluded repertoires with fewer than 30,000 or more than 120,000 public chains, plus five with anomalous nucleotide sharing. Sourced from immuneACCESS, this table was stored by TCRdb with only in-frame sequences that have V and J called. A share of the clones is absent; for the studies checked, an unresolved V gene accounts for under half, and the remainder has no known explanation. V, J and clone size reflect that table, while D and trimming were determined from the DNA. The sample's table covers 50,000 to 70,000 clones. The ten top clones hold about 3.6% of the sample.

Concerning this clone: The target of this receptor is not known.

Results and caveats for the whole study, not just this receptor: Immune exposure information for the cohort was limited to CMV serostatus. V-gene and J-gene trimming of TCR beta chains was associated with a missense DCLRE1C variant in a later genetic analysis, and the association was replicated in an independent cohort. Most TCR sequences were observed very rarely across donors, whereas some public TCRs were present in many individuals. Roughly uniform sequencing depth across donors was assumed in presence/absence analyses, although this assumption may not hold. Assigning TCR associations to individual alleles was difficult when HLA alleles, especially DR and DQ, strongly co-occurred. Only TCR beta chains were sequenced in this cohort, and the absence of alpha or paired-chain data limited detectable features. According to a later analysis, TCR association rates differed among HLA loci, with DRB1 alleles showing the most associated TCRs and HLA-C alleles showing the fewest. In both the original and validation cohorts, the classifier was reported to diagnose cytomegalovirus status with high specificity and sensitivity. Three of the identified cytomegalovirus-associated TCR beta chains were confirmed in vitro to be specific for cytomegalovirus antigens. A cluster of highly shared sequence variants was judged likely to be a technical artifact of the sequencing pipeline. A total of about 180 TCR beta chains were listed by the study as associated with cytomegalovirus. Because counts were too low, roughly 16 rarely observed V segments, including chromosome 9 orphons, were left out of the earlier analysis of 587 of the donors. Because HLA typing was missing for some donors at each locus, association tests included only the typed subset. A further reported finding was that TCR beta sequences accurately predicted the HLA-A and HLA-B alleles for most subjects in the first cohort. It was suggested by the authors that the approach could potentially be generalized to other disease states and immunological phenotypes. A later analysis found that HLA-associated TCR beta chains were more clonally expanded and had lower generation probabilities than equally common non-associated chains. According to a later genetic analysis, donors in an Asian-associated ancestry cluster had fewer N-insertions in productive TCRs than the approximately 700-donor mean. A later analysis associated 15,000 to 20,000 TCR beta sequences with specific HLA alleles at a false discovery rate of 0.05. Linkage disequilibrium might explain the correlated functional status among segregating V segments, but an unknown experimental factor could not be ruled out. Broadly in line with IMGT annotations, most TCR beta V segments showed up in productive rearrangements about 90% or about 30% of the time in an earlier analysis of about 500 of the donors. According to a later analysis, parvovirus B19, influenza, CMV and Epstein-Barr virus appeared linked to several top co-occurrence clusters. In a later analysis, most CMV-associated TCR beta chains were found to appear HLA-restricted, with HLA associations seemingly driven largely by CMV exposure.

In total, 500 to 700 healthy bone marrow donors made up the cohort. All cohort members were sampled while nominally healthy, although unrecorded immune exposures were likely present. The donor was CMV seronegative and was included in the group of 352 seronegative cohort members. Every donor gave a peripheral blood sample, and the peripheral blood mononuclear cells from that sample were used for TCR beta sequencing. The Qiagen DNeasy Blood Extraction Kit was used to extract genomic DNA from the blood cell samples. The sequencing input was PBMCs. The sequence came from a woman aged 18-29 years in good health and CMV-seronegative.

DNA sequence: TGTGCCAGCAGTGAAGGGAAGGGGGCGCCGGACACCATATATTTT. It specifies CASSEGKGAPDTIYF. The sequence joins TRBV6-1 to TRBJ1-3; TRBD1 aligns with 7 central bases. The CDR3, from cysteine to phenylalanine, totals 15 residues. CDR3 DNA is the only sequence kept; it has 45 bases, read in frame from the first base. Sequences MNHNS (CDR1) and SASEGT (CDR2) are obtained from the germline V gene. V trim: 1 base; J trim: 8 bases; unmatched bases: 8.